This T cell receptor (beta chain) was identified during a study of blood T cell repertoires in COVID-19. The CDR3 runs to 11 residues. V was clipped by 4 bases and J by 9 bases; unmatched bases: 3. Germline CDR1 and CDR2: GTSNPN and SVGIG (reference sequence). Only in-frame clones appear in the TCRdb table, and some are missing; sequencing was by immunoSEQ multiplex PCR. Of about 140,000 clones detected, more than 60% appear once; the ten largest clones hold about 8.4%. The sequence was collected from a woman between 45 and 65 years old with active or convalescent COVID-19. The sample taken for sequencing was peripheral blood. The chain links TRBV30 to TRBJ1-2; TRBD1 matches 9 bases. The chain's CDR3 is CAWTGQGSYTF. As DNA, the CDR3 is TGTGCCTGGACGGGACAGGGAAGCTACACCTTC.